This TCR beta chain appears in the sequencing data of a study of CD8 T cells in Susac syndrome. Sequencing of TCR beta was carried out in blood CD8+ and CD4+ T cells. Findings of the study overall: The study acknowledged a relatively small number of individuals in its TCR sequencing and HLA analysis.

The authors reverse transcribed roughly 0.5 to 1 ug RNA with random hexamers. It was immunoSEQ multiplex PCR that amplified TCR beta CDR3 across 54 Vbeta and 13 Jbeta. TCRdb used MiXCR to reprocess the immunoSEQ multiplex PCR reads, holding one entry per CDR3 protein. The table records roughly 80,000 distinct CDR3 sequences, roughly nine tenths of them present only once. As to this clonotype: What it binds is not known.

This CDR3 comprises 12 residues. Per the germline V gene, CDR1 is ENHRY and CDR2 is SYGVKD. Trimming pared 8 bases from V and 3 bases from J, leaving 11 bases between. Material for sequencing was CD8+ T cells from PBMCs. This receptor was taken from a human donor with multiple sclerosis. The chain is built from TRBV10-3 and TRBJ2-7; D unclear. The CDR3 region is CAISETVYEQYF. The CDR3 DNA reads TGTGCCATCTCGGAGACGGTCTACGAGCAGTACTTC.